The 10 T cell receptor beta chains in this list originate from one sample, sequenced in a study of Graves' ophthalmopathy and Graves' hyperthyroidism. Amplification of the TCR beta CDR3 regions used RNA transcripts (as template). HTBI primers served in a first-round RT-PCR, which a second-round multiplex PCR followed. One entry per CDR3 protein results from TCRdb running MiXCR on the multiplex PCR reads. This sample has over 15,000 distinct CDR3 sequences; roughly 50% occur once, and the top ten carry about 25%. The specimen was peripheral blood. Receptors were obtained from a middle-aged woman with stable Graves' hyperthyroidism.

V usage is TRBV10-1 and J usage is TRBJ1-1, with D maybe TRBD1 (6 bases). Germline V gene data show CDR1 as WNHNN and CDR2 as SYGVQD (reference sequence). The CDR3 consists of 15 residues. The ends were cut back, 2 bases at V and 5 bases at J, with 15 bases in the middle. The CDR3 DNA reads as TGCGCCAGCAGTGAGCGCCTGGGGGCAGGTACTGAAGCTTTCTTT. Protein: CASSERLGAGTEAFF.

V gene TRBV2 combines with J gene TRBJ1-2; the D gene is possibly TRBD1 (5 bases). The CDR3 totals 14 residues. Germline loops: CDR1 SNHLY, CDR2 FYNNEI. The V end lost 3 bases, the J end lost 5 bases, and 13 bases lay between the germline ends. The CDR3 is CASSEGGWVYGYTF. Written as DNA, the CDR3 is TGTGCCAGCAGTGAGGGGGGTTGGGTTTATGGCTACACCTTC. The whole variable domain, remainder taken from reference TRBV2 and TRBJ1-2, is EPEVTQTPSHQVTQMGQEVILRCVPISNHLYFYWYRQILGQKVEFLVSFYNNEISEKSEIFDDQFSVERPDGSNFTLKIRSTKLEDSAMYFCASSEGGWVYGYTFGSGTRLTVV.

The gene calls are TRBV6-5 and TRBJ2-7; a weak D match, TRBD2 (5 bases). The length of the CDR3 is 11 residues. CDR1 and CDR2 (germline): MNHEY, SVGAGI. Trimming left V 10 bases short and J 3 bases short, with 10 bases between. The chain's CDR3 is CATLAGYEQYF. The CDR3 nucleotides read TGTGCCACCCTAGCTGGCTACGAGCAGTACTTC.

The rearrangement uses TRBV4-1 and TRBJ1-5, with D tentatively TRBD1 (5 bases). CDR1 is MGHRA and CDR2 is YSYEKL in the germline V gene. The V end lost 2 bases, the J end lost 3 bases, and 11 bases lay between the germline ends. The CDR3 loop spans 15 amino acids. The CDR3 here is CASSQPDRYNQPQHF. In nucleotides, the CDR3 is TGCGCCAGCAGCCAACCCGACAGATACAATCAGCCCCAGCATTTT.

Only one count was recorded for this clonotype. The V gene is TRBV6-5, the J gene TRBJ1-6; D unclear. This CDR3 spans 12 amino acids. Deletions cut 6 bases from V and 4 bases from J, with 4 bases between. The germline CDR1 and CDR2 sequences are MNHEY and SVGAGI. CDR3 in amino acids: CASSSYNSPLHF. CDR3 in DNA: TGTGCCAGCAGCTCTTATAATTCACCCCTCCACTTT.

The table lists this clonotype with a few counts. The genes are TRBV5-4 and TRBJ1-1; 7 nucleotides match TRBD1. V dropped 0 bases and J dropped 4; count of bases not matched to a gene: 3. Per the germline V gene, CDR1 is SGHNT and CDR2 is YYREEE (reference sequence). The CDR3 sequence is 14 residues long. CDR3 DNA sequence: TGTGCCAGCAGCTTGGGCCGGGACAGCACTGAAGCTTTCTTT. Translating it yields CASSLGRDSTEAFF.

A note on this clonotype: This may stem from a read error, because a much larger clone lies one nucleotide away. This sequence joins TRBV6-2 or TRBV6-3 and TRBJ2-5, with D tentatively TRBD1 or TRBD2 (5 bases each). Germline CDR1 is MNHEY and CDR2 is SVGEGT. The CDR3 runs to 12 residues. The CDR3 bases are TGTGCCAGCAGTGGGACGGCAGAGACCCAGTGCTTC. It is translated as CASSGTAETQCF.

The genes are TRBV11-2 and TRBJ1-6; 7 positions match TRBD1. Germline V CDR1 and CDR2: SGHAT, FQNNGV. J lost 10 bases, V lost 5 bases, and 5 bases had no gene match. This CDR3 is 13 amino acids long. The chain's CDR3 is CASSRDRNSPLHF. The CDR3 DNA reads TGTGCCAGCAGCCGGGACAGAAACTCACCCCTCCACTTT.

The chain employs TRBV2 and TRBJ1-5; D not certain. CDR3 length equals 14 residues. The V end lost 4 bases, the J end lost 9 bases, and 16 bases lay between the germline ends. Per germline, CDR1 SNHLY and CDR2 FYNNEI. CDR3 bases: TGTGCCAGCAGTGGTATTTCGGTTAATTGGCCCCAGCATTTT. Encoded protein: CASSGISVNWPQHF.

The chain carries TRBV24-1 and TRBJ2-7, with D unresolved. The CDR3 length is 13 residues. Trimming stripped 4 bases from V and 3 bases from J, with 9 bases between. In germline, CDR1 is KGHDR, CDR2 SFDVKD. The CDR3 sequence is CATSDPGSYEQYF. The CDR3 nucleotides read TGTGCCACCAGTGACCCAGGCAGCTACGAGCAGTACTTC.